Sequencing of this T cell receptor (beta chain) was carried out in a study of T-cell reconstitution after alpha-beta-depleted transplantation in children. V lost 6 bases, J lost 8 bases, and 15 bases lay in between. The CDR3 sequence is 13 residues long. Germline V gene data show CDR1 as MNHNS and CDR2 as SASEGT. General study findings and limits: As was reported, about two months after transplant, alpha-beta T cells came from several hundred expanded graft clones. T-cell counts and diversity at one year following transplant were attributed mainly to newly produced T cells.

Construction of the TCRbeta library involved unique molecular identifiers. TCRdb analysed the PCR reads with MiXCR anew, one entry per CDR3 protein. Of hundreds of thousands of distinct CDR3 sequences in the sample, under 20% were seen once. Details on this clonotype: Its antigen is not identified.

The sequencing used PBMCs, mostly from graft donor cells, collected 360 days after TCRalphabeta/CD19-depleted stem cell transplant. V is TRBV6-1 and J is TRBJ2-3; D call uncertain. The clonotype was recovered from a boy under three years old who had a stem cell transplant for Wiskott-Aldrich syndrome, so the T cells may come from the graft donor. Here the CDR3 reads CASSTTMDLTQYF. In nucleotides, the CDR3 is TGTGCCAGCAGCACTACCATGGACCTTACGCAGTATTTT.